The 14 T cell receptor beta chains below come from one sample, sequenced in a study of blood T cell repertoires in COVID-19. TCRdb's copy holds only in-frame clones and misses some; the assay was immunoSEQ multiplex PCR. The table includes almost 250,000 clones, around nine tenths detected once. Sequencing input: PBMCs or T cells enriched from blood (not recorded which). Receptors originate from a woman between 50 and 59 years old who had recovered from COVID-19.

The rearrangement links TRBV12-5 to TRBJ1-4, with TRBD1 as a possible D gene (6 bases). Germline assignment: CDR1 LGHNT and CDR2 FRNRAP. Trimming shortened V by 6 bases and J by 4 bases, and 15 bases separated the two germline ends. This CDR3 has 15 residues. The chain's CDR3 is CASGRLTGYNEKLFF. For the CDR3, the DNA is TGTGCTAGTGGAAGGTTGACAGGTTATAATGAAAAACTGTTTTTT.

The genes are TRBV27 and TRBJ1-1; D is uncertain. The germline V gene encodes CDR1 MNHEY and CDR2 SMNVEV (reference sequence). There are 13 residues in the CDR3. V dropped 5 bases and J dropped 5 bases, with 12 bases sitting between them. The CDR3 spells CASSRPLGTEAFF. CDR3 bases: TGTGCCAGCAGTCGGCCGCTCGGGACTGAAGCTTTCTTT.

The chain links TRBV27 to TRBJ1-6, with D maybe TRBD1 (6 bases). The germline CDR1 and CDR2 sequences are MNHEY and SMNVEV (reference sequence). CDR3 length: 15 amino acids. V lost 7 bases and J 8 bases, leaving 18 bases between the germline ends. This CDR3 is CASTKEAGADSPLHF. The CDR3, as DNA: TGTGCCAGCACCAAAGAGGCAGGGGCGGATTCACCCCTCCACTTT.

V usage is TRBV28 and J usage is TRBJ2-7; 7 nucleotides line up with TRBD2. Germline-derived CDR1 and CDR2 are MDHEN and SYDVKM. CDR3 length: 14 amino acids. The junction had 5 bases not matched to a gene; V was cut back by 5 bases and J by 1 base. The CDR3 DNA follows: TGTGCCAGCAGTCGGCCGCGGGAGTCCTACGAGCAGTACTTC. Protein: CASSRPRESYEQYF.

CDR3: CASSVAGGPRETQYF. The CDR3 bases are TGTGCCAGCAGCGTAGCGGGAGGGCCGAGAGAGACCCAGTACTTC. The chain uses TRBV9 and TRBJ2-5, with 8 bases fitting TRBD2. Germline V lookup: CDR1 SGDLS, CDR2 YYNGEE. The V segment lost 0 bases and the J segment 4 bases; nucleotides outside the gene matches: 5. The CDR3 has 15 amino acids.

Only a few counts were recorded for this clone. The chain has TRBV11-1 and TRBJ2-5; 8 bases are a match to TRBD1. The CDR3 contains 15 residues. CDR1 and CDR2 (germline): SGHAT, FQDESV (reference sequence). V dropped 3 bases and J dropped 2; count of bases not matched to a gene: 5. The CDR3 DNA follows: TGTGCCAGCAGCTTCCGACAGGGGACACAAGAGACCCAGTACTTC. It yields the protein CASSFRQGTQETQYF.

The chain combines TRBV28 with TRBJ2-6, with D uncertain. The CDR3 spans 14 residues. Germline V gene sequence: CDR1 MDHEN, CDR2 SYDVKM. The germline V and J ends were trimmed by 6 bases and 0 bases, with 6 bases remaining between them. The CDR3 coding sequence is TGTGCCAGCAGCACAAGCTCTGGGGCCAACGTCCTGACTTTC. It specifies CASSTSSGANVLTF.

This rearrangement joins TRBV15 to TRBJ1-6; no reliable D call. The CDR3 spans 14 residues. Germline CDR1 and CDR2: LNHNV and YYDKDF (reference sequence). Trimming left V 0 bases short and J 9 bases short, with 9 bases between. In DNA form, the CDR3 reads TGTGCCACCAGCAGAGATCGGGAGGTTTCACCCCTCCACTTT. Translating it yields CATSRDREVSPLHF.

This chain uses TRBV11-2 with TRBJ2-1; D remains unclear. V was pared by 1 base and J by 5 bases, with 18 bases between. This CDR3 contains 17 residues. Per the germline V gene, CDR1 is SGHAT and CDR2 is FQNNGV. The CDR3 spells CASSLGRSSKSNNEQFF. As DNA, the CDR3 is TGTGCCAGCAGCTTAGGAAGGAGCTCTAAATCCAACAATGAGCAGTTCTTC.

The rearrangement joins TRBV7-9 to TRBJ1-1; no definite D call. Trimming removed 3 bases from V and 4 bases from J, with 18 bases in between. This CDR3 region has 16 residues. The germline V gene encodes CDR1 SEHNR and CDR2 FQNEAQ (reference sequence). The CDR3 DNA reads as TGTGCCAGCAGCTTGGTCGGAGGGCCCCCTGGCACTGAAGCTTTCTTT. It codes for CASSLVGGPPGTEAFF.

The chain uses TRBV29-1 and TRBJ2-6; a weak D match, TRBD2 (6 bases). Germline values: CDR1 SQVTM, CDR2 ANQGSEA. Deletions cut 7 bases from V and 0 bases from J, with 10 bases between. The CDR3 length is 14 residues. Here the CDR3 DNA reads TGCAGCGCGACGGGGGACTCTGGGGCCAACGTCCTGACTTTC. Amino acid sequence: CSATGDSGANVLTF.

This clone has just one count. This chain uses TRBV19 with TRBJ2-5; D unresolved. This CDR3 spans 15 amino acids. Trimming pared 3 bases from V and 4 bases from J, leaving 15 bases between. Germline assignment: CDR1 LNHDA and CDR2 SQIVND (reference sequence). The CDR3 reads CASSIFAQVGETQYF. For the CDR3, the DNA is TGTGCCAGTAGTATCTTTGCGCAGGTCGGAGAGACCCAGTACTTC.

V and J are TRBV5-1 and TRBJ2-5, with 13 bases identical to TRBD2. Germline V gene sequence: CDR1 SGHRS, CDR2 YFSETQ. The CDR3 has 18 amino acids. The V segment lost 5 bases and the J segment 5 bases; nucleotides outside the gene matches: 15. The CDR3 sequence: CASSLPPGLAGEDETQYF. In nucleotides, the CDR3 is TGCGCCAGCAGTCTGCCACCTGGACTAGCGGGAGAGGATGAGACCCAGTACTTC.

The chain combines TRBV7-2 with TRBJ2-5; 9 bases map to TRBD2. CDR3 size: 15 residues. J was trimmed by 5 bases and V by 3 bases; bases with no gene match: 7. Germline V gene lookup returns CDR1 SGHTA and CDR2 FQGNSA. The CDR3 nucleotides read TGTGCCAGCAGCTTCGTGACTAGCGGCGTGGAGACCCAGTACTTC. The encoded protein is CASSFVTSGVETQYF.